Presented here are 18 T cell receptor beta chains from one specimen sequenced in a study of blood T cells in healthy people across ages (dated by TCRdb to the mid-2010s). The library was built by means of 5' RACE. A second PCR of 7 to 11 cycles was performed with a sample-barcoded 5' primer and a J-beta primer mix. TCRdb ran its own pipeline on the public reads, namely fastp trimming at Q25 and MiXCR clone calling, and kept in-frame beta chains. Identical CDR3 proteins give one entry, which carries the most common genes and DNA. The sample has some 1.8 million distinct CDR3 sequences on record, roughly two fifths of them singletons. Clones ranked in the top ten supply 23% of the sample. The sequenced material came from blood. The receptors were gathered from a human donor in good health.

This clonotype was recorded only once. The chain carries TRBV6-1 and TRBJ2-5; unclear D gene. The length of the CDR3 is 14 residues. The V end lost 2 bases, the J end lost 5 bases, and 12 bases lay between the germline ends. Looked up from germline, CDR1 is MNHNS and CDR2 is SASEGT. CDR3 DNA: TGTGCCAGCAGTGAATCCCCCAGGCTGGAGACCCAGTACTTC. Amino acid sequence: CASSESPRLETQYF.

CDR3: CASSYVRDRGRDEQFF. CDR3 nucleotides: TGTGCCAGCAGTTACGTTAGGGACAGGGGGAGGGATGAGCAGTTCTTC. The genes are TRBV6-6 and TRBJ2-1; 11 bases align to TRBD1. This CDR3 contains 16 residues. The germline gives CDR1 MNHNY, CDR2 SVGAGI (reference sequence). V shed 2 bases, J shed 8 bases, and the junction held 8 bases outside the gene matches.

The V gene is TRBV7-3, the J gene TRBJ2-3; 8 nucleotides align to TRBD2. CDR1 SGHTA and CDR2 FQGTGA come from the germline V gene. J lost 3 bases, V lost 5 bases, and 7 bases had no gene match. This CDR3 contains 15 residues. This chain's CDR3 is CASSHAGGVTDTQYF. The DNA of the CDR3 is TGTGCCAGCAGCCACGCGGGGGGAGTGACAGATACGCAGTATTTT.

This clonotype came up a few times. The genes are TRBV20-1 and TRBJ1-1; the D is unclear. V was pared by 3 bases and J by 4 bases, with 12 bases between. CDR1 is DFQATT, CDR2 SNEGSKA, per germline (reference sequence). The length of the CDR3 is 13 residues. The CDR3 nucleotides read TGCAGTGCTAGGGGCTCCACGGGCACTGAAGCTTTCTTT. This encodes CSARGSTGTEAFF.

Note on this clonotype: The CDR3 does not end in the conserved phenylalanine or tryptophan, so this is likely a read error. J is TRBJ2-1 and V is TRBV29-1; 10 bases fit TRBD2. This CDR3 is 16 amino acids long. The V gene's germline CDR1 is SQVTM and CDR2 ANQGSEA. V was clipped by 4 bases and J by 3 bases; unmatched bases: 9. The CDR3 loop is CSVVGLLAGNYNEQFL. CDR3 DNA: TGCAGCGTTGTAGGGTTACTAGCGGGGAACTACAATGAGCAGTTCTTA.

This chain links TRBV4-3 with TRBJ1-4, with D unresolved. The CDR3 is 16 amino acids. Per the germline V gene, CDR1 is LGHNA and CDR2 is YSLEER. Trimming took 0 bases from V and 3 from J, leaving 11 bases between them. CDR3 DNA sequence: TGCGCCAGCAGCCAAGATGCAGGTTATTCTAATGAAAAACTGTTTTTT. Its protein product is CASSQDAGYSNEKLFF.

This clonotype was detected only a few times. This sequence joins TRBV3-1 and TRBJ1-2; 10 bases are a match to TRBD1. The CDR3 length is 15 residues. Germline loops: CDR1 LGHDT, CDR2 YNNKEL (reference sequence). The ends lost 4 bases at V and 4 bases at J; junction bases unmatched: 6. The CDR3 region is CASSLQRQGAYGYTF. DNA of the CDR3: TGTGCCAGCAGCCTACAAAGACAGGGGGCCTATGGCTACACCTTC.

This clonotype was detected many times. The rearrangement uses TRBV7-2 and TRBJ2-7, with D possibly being TRBD1 (5 bases). V lost 0 bases, J lost 6 bases, and 6 bases lay in between. The CDR3 covers 12 residues. In germline, CDR1 is SGHTA, CDR2 FQGNSA. The CDR3, as DNA: TGTGCCAGCAGCTTAGCGGGGCTCGAGCAGTACTTC. This gives the protein CASSLAGLEQYF.

The rearrangement uses TRBV10-3 and TRBJ2-7; no definite D call. CDR3 size: 15 residues. CDR1 is ENHRY, CDR2 SYGVKD, per germline. V was clipped by 2 bases and J by 2 bases, with 13 bases between them. The CDR3 DNA reads TGTGCCATCAGTGAGCCTGGTCGGATGGCCTACGAGCAGTACTTC. Translated, it gives CAISEPGRMAYEQYF.

This clonotype has just a few counts. The gene calls are TRBV7-9 and TRBJ1-2; weak D call: TRBD1 (5 bases). The germline V and J ends were trimmed by 1 base and 3 bases, with 9 bases remaining between them. This CDR3 spans 14 amino acids. Germline values: CDR1 SEHNR, CDR2 FQNEAQ (reference sequence). CDR3 loop: CASSLGRDDYGYTF. The CDR3 coding sequence is TGTGCCAGCAGCTTAGGCAGGGACGACTATGGCTACACCTTC.

As to this clonotype: The junction differs from germline at one of its ends, possibly a read error. This chain uses TRBV12-3 or TRBV12-4 with TRBJ2-7; D remains ambiguous. The CDR3 is made up of 14 amino acids. CDR3 protein: CASSTFGRYYKQYF. Here the CDR3 DNA reads TGTGCCAGCAGTACGTTCGGACGGTACTACAAGCAGTACTTC.

The genes are TRBV7-9 and TRBJ2-3, with D unclear. The CDR3 sequence is 13 residues long. Trimming cost V 0 bases and J 6 bases, with 7 bases left between them. Germline CDR1 and CDR2: SEHNR and FQNEAQ (reference sequence). Here the CDR3 DNA reads TGTGCCAGCAGCTTAGCAGTCTTTGATACGCAGTATTTT. Protein product: CASSLAVFDTQYF.

This clonotype has a handful of counts. V is TRBV4-3 and J is TRBJ1-2, with D possibly being TRBD1 (5 bases). The CDR3 covers 14 residues. Per germline, CDR1 LGHNA and CDR2 YSLEER. Trimming removed 4 bases from V and 12 bases from J, with 21 bases in between. CDR3 sequence (DNA): TGCGCCAGCAGCCCCACTTCGGGGGTTTTCCCCCACACCTTC. Translation: CASSPTSGVFPHTF.

The V call is TRBV18, the J call TRBJ2-3; D ambiguous. The CDR3 has 17 amino acids. Deletions cut 6 bases from V and 8 bases from J, with 27 bases between. Germline-derived CDR1 and CDR2 are KGHSH and LQKENI. CDR3: CASSQNVGQATPGTQYF. CDR3 DNA sequence: TGTGCCAGCTCCCAAAACGTCGGCCAGGCGACCCCCGGTACGCAGTATTTT.

The chain joins TRBV20-1 to TRBJ1-5, with unresolved D. Per germline, CDR1 DFQATT and CDR2 SNEGSKA (reference sequence). Trimming removed 0 bases at V and 5 bases at J, with 11 bases between. The CDR3 has 14 residues. The CDR3 DNA sequence: TGCAGTGCTAGAGATCTCATAGGGTATCAGCCCCAGCATTTT. Translation: CSARDLIGYQPQHF.

J is TRBJ2-3 and V is TRBV6-6, with 10 nucleotides matching TRBD1. The V and J ends lost 0 bases and 4 bases, in that order; junction bases with no gene match: 7. Germline CDR1 reads MNHNY; CDR2 reads SVGAGI (reference sequence). This CDR3 has 17 amino acids. The CDR3 loop reads CASSYSPPGQGSDTQYF. CDR3 DNA: TGTGCCAGCAGTTACTCGCCCCCGGGACAGGGGTCAGATACGCAGTATTTT.

V and J are TRBV7-9 and TRBJ2-1; 10 bases are a match to TRBD2. After removal of 9 bases from V and 9 bases from J, the junction contained 8 bases not matched to a gene. The germline V gene has CDR1 SEHNR and CDR2 FQNEAQ (reference sequence). The CDR3 length is 13 residues. The CDR3 reads CASLLAGMSEQFF. Written as DNA, the CDR3 is TGTGCCAGTTTACTAGCGGGGATGAGTGAGCAGTTCTTC.

This rearrangement joins TRBV25-1 to TRBJ2-3; D possibly corresponds to TRBD1 (5 bases). From germline, CDR1 is MGHDK and CDR2 SYGVNS. V was shortened by 6 bases and J by 2 bases, with 12 bases between the two germline ends. The CDR3 contains 14 residues. Here the CDR3 reads CASREQDYTDTQYF. The CDR3 bases are TGTGCCAGCAGGGAACAGGATTACACAGATACGCAGTATTTT.